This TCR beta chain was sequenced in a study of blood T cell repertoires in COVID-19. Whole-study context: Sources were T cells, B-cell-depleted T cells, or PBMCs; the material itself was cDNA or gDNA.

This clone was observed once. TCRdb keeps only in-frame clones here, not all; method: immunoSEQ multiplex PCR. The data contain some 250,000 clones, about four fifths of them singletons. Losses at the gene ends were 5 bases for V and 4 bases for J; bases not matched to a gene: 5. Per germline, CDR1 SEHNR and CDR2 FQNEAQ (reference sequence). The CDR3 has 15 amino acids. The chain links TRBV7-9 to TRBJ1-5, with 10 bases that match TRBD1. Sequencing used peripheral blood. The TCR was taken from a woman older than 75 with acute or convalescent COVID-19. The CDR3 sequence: CASSAGTGDNQPQHF. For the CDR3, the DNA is TGTGCCAGCAGCGCTGGGACAGGGGATAATCAGCCCCAGCATTTT.